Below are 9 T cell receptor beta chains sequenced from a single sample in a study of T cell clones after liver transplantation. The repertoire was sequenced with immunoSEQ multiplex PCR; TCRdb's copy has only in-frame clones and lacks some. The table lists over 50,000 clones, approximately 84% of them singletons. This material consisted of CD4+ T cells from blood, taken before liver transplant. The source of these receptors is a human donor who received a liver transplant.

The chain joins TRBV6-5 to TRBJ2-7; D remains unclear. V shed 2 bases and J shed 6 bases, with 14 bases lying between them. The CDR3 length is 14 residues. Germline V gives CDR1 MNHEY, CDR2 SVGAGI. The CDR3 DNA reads TGTGCCAGCAGTTACCCGGGCCGACCGGGCGAGCAGTACTTC. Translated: CASSYPGRPGEQYF.

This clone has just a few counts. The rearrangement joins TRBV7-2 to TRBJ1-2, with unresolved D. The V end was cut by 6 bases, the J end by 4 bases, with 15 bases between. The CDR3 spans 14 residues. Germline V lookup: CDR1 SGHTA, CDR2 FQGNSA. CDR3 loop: CASSARADSYGYTF. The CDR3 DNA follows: TGTGCCAGCAGTGCCCGGGCGGACTCCTATGGCTACACCTTC.

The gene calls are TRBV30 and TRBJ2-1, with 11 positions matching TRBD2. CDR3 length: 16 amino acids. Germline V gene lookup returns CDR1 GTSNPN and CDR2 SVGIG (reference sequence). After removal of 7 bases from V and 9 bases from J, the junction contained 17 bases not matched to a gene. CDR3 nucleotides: TGTGCCTACCGTCGCGTTGGGGTAGCGGGAGGGTTTGAGCAGTTCTTC. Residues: CAYRRVGVAGGFEQFF.

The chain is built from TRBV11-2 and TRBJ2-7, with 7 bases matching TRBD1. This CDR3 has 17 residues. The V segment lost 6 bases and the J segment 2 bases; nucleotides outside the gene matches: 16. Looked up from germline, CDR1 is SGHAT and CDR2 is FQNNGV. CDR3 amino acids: CASRFAFRDREAYEQYF. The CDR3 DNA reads TGTGCCAGCAGATTCGCATTCCGGGACAGAGAAGCCTACGAGCAGTACTTC.

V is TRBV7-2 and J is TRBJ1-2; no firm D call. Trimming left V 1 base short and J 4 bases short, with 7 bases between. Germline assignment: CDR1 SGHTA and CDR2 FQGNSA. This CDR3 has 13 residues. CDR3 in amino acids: CASSLGGAYGYTF. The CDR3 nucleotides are TGTGCCAGCAGCTTAGGAGGAGCCTATGGCTACACCTTC.

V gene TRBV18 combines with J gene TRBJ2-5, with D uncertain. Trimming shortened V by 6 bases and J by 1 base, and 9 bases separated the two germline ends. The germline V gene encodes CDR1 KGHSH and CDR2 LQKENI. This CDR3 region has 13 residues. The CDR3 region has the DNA TGTGCCAGCTCCAAAAACCCCCAAGAGACCCAGTACTTC. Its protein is CASSKNPQETQYF.

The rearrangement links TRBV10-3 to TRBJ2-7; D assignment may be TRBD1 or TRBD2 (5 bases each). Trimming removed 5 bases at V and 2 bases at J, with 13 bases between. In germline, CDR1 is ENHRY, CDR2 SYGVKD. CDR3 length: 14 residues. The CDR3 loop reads CAISPGTLAYEQYF. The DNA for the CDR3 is TGTGCCATCAGTCCCGGGACGCTCGCCTACGAGCAGTACTTC.

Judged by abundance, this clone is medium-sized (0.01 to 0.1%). This CDR3 reads CASSPPLANEQYF. In nucleotides, the CDR3 is TGTGCCAGCAGCCCGCCGCTGGCCAACGAGCAGTACTTC. The rearrangement links TRBV5-6 to TRBJ2-7, with D unclear. This CDR3 comprises 13 residues. The V end lost 4 bases, the J end lost 5 bases, and 13 bases lay between the germline ends. Germline values: CDR1 SGHDT, CDR2 YYEEEE.

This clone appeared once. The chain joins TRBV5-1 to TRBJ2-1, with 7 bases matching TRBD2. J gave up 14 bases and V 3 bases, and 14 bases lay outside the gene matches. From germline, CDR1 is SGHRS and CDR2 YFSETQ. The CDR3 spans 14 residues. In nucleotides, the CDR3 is TGCGCCAGCAGCTCCACAAACTCCGGGGGGTTGGAGTTCTTC. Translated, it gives CASSSTNSGGLEFF.